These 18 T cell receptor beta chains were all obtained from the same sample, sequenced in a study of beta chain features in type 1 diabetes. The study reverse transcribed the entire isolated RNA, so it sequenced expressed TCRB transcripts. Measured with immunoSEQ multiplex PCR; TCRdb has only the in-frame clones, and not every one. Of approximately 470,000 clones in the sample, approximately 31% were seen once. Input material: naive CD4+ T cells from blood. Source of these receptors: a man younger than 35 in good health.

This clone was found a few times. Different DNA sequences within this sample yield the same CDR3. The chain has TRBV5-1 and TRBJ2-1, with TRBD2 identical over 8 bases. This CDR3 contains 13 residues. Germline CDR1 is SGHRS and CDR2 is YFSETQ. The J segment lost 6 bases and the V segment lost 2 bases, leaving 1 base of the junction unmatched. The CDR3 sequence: CASSLGLANEQFF. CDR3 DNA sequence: TGCGCCAGCAGCTTAGGACTAGCCAATGAGCAGTTCTTC.

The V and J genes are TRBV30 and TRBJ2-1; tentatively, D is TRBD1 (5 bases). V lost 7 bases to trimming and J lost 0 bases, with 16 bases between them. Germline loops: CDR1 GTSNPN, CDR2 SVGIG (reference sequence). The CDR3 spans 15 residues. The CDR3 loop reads CASLNRLSSYNEQFF. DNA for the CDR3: TGTGCCTCTCTAAACAGGTTAAGCTCCTACAATGAGCAGTTCTTC.

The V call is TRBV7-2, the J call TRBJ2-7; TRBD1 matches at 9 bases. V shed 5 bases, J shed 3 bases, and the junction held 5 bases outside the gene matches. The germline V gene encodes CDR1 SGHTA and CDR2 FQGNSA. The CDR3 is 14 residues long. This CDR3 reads CASSADRGIYEQYF. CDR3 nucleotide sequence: TGTGCCAGCAGCGCTGACAGGGGGATCTACGAGCAGTACTTC.

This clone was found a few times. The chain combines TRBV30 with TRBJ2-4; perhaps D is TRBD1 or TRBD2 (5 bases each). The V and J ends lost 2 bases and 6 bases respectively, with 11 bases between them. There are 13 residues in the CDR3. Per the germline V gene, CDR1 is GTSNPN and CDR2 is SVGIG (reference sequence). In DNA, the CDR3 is TGTGCCTGGAGTCCGGGACCCCGAAACATTCAGTACTTC. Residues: CAWSPGPRNIQYF.

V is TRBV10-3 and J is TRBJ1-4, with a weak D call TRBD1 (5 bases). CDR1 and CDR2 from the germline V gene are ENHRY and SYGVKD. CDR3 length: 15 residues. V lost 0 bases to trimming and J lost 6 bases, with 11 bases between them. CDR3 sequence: CAISESPGLDEKLFF. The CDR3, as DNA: TGTGCCATCAGTGAGTCGCCGGGGCTGGATGAAAAACTGTTTTTT.

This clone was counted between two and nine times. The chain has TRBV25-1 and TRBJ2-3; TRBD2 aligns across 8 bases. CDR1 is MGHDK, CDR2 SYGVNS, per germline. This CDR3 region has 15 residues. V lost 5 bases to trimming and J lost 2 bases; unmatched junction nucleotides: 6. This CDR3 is CASSKRSGVTDTQYF. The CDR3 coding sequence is TGTGCCAGCAGTAAACGTAGCGGGGTCACAGATACGCAGTATTTT.

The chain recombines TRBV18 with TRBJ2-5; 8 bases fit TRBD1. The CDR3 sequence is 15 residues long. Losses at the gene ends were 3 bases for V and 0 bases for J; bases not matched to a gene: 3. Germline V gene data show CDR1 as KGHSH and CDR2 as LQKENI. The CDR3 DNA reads TGTGCCAGCTCACCGTCGACAGGGGACCAAGAGACCCAGTACTTC. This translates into CASSPSTGDQETQYF.

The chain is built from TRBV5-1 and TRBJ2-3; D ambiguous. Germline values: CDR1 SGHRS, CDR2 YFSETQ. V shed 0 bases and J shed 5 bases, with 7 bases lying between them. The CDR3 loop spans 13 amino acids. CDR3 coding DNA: TGCGCCAGCAGCTTGGGCCCCCAAGATACGCAGTATTTT. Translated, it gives CASSLGPQDTQYF.

The CDR3 spells CASSQVLRLALYEQYF. CDR3 bases: TGCGCCAGCAGCCAAGTCCTACGACTAGCCCTCTACGAGCAGTACTTC. The V gene is TRBV4-3, the J gene TRBJ2-7; 7 bases map to TRBD2. Germline V gene sequence: CDR1 LGHNA, CDR2 YSLEER. The CDR3 contains 16 residues. The J segment lost 3 bases and the V segment lost 1 base, leaving 9 bases of the junction unmatched.

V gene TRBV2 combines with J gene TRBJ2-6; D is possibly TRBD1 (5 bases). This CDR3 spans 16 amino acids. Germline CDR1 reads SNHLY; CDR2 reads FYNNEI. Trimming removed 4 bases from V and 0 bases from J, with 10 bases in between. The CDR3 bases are TGTGCCAGCAGTGCGCGACAGAGCTCTGGGGCCAACGTCCTGACTTTC. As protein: CASSARQSSGANVLTF. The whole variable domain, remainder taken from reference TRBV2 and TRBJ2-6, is EPEVTQTPSHQVTQMGQEVILRCVPISNHLYFYWYRQILGQKVEFLVSFYNNEISEKSEIFDDQFSVERPDGSNFTLKIRSTKLEDSAMYFCASSARQSSGANVLTFGAGSRLTVL.

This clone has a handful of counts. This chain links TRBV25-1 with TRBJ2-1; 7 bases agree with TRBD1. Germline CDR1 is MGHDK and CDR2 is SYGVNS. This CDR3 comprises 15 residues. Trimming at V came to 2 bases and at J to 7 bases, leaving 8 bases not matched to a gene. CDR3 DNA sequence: TGTGCCAGCAGTGAAACAGGGGCCGGTGGGAATGAGCAGTTCTTC. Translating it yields CASSETGAGGNEQFF.

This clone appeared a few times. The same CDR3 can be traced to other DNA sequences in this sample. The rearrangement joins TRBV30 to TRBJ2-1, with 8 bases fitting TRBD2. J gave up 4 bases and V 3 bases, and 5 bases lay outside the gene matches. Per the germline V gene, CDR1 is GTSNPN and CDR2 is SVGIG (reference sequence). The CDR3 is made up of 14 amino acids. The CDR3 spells CAWRSGSSYNEQFF. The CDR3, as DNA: TGTGCCTGGAGAAGCGGGAGTAGTTACAATGAGCAGTTCTTC.

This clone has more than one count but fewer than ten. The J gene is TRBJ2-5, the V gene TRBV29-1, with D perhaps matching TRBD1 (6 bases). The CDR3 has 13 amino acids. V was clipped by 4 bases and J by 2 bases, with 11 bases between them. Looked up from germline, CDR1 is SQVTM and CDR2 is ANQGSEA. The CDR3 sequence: CSVALGQQETQYF. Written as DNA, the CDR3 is TGCAGCGTTGCGCTTGGACAGCAAGAGACCCAGTACTTC.

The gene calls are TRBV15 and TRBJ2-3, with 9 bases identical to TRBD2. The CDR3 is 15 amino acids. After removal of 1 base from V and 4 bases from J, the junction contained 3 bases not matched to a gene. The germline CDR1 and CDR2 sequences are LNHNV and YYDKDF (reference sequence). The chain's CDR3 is CATSRASGRSDTQYF. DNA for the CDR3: TGTGCCACCAGCAGAGCCAGCGGGAGGTCAGATACGCAGTATTTT.

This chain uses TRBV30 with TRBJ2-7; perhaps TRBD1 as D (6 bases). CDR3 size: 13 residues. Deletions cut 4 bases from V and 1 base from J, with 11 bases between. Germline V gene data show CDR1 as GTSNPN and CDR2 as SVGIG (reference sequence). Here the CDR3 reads CAWNPGVSYEQYF. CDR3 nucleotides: TGTGCCTGGAACCCAGGGGTGTCCTACGAGCAGTACTTC.

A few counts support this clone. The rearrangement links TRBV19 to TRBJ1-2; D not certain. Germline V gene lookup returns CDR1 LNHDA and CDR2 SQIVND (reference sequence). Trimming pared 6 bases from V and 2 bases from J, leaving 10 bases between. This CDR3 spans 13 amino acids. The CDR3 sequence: CASRGNANYGYTF. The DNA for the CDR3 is TGTGCCAGTAGAGGCAACGCCAACTATGGCTACACCTTC.

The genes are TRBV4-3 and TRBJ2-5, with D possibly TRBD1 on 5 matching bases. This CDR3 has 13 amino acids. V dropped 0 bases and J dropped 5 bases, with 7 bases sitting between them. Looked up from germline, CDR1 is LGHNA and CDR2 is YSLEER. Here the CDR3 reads CASSQDWGETQYF. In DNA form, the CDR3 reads TGCGCCAGCAGCCAAGATTGGGGCGAGACCCAGTACTTC.

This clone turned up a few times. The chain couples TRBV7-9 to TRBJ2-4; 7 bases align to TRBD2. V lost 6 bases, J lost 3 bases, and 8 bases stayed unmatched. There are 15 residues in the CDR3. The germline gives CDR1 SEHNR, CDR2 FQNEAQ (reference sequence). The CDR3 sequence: CASRDARGDKNIQYF. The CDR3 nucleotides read TGTGCCAGCAGAGACGCCCGGGGGGACAAAAACATTCAGTACTTC.